Below are 18 T cell receptor beta chains sequenced from a single sample in a study of T-cell reconstitution after alpha-beta-depleted transplantation in children. For TCRbeta, the library was prepared with unique molecular identifiers. TCRdb re-called the PCR reads with MiXCR, one entry per CDR3 protein. Among 280,000 or so distinct CDR3 sequences listed, approximately 10% were seen once. The sample here was peripheral blood, taken 180 days after TCRalphabeta/CD19-depleted stem cell transplant. The receptors derive from a male patient between 2 and 15 years old who had a stem cell transplant for chronic granulomatous disease, so the T cells may come from the graft donor.

In its sample, this clonotype was seen a few times. V usage is TRBV7-2 and J usage is TRBJ1-5; D possibly corresponds to TRBD1 (5 bases). This CDR3 contains 15 residues. Trimming cost V 1 base and J 6 bases, with 13 bases left between them. Per germline, CDR1 SGHTA and CDR2 FQGNSA. CDR3 residues: CASSLGLGVGQPQHF. In DNA, the CDR3 is TGTGCCAGCAGCTTAGGGTTGGGGGTAGGTCAGCCCCAGCATTTT.

This clonotype was recorded many times. An end of the junction differs from the germline gene, which may be a read error. The V call is TRBV6-1, the J call TRBJ2-5, with D perhaps TRBD1 (7 bases). CDR1 MNHNS and CDR2 SASEGT come from the germline V gene. This CDR3 comprises 14 residues. The CDR3 DNA follows: TGTGCCAGCAGCCGCGGGACAGCAAGAGAGGCCCAGTACTTC. It is translated as CASSRGTAREAQYF.

Of note for this clonotype: At one end, the junction sequence differs from germline, possibly due to a read error. The V call is TRBV5-1, the J call TRBJ2-5; D unresolved. The CDR3 spans 14 residues. Germline V lookup: CDR1 SGHRS, CDR2 YFSETQ. CDR3 nucleotide sequence: TGCGCCAGCAGCTTGGTTGGCGGCCAAGAGACCCAGTCCTTC. Its protein product is CASSLVGGQETQSF.

This clonotype was observed a few times. V gene TRBV19 combines with J gene TRBJ2-7; no firm D call. CDR1 and CDR2 (germline): LNHDA, SQIVND (reference sequence). This CDR3 contains 15 residues. V dropped 1 base and J dropped 1 base, with 11 bases sitting between them. CDR3 nucleotide sequence: TGTGCCAGTAGTATAGCTGGCAGGAAATCCTACGAGCAGTACTTC. Amino acid sequence: CASSIAGRKSYEQYF. Combining the CDR3 with reference TRBV19 and TRBJ2-7 gives the whole variable domain DGGITQSPKYLFRKEGQNVTLSCEQNLNHDAMYWYRQDPGQGLRLIYYSQIVNDFQKGDIAEGYSVSREKKESFPLTVTSAQKNPTAFYLCASSIAGRKSYEQYFGPGTRLTVT.

This clonotype was counted ten times or more. This rearrangement joins TRBV7-2 to TRBJ2-1; 8 bases match TRBD2. The CDR3 sequence is 16 residues long. J was trimmed by 4 bases and V by 1 base; bases with no gene match: 6. Per germline, CDR1 SGHTA and CDR2 FQGNSA. The CDR3 sequence is CASSLETLAAYNEQFF. CDR3 nucleotide sequence: TGTGCCAGCAGCTTAGAGACACTAGCGGCTTACAATGAGCAGTTCTTC. The whole variable domain, filled in from reference TRBV7-2 and TRBJ2-1, reads GAGVSQSPSNKVTEKGKDVELRCDPISGHTALYWYRQSLGQGLEFLIYFQGNSAPDKSGLPSDRFSAERTGGSVSTLTIQRTQQEDSAVYLCASSLETLAAYNEQFFGPGTRLTVL.

There are many counts of this clonotype. The chain joins TRBV28 to TRBJ1-2; no firm D call. V lost 2 bases and J 3 bases, leaving 13 bases between the germline ends. This CDR3 has 15 residues. Germline V CDR1 and CDR2: MDHEN, SYDVKM. CDR3 in amino acids: CASSLTPSRDYGYTF. The CDR3 nucleotides read TGTGCCAGCAGTTTAACCCCAAGCCGTGACTATGGCTACACCTTC.

This clonotype was counted many times. The chain has TRBV20-1 and TRBJ1-2; D is possibly TRBD1 (6 bases). Trimming took off 1 base at V and 6 bases at J, with 15 bases between the two ends. The CDR3 runs to 14 residues. CDR1 and CDR2 (germline): DFQATT, SNEGSKA (reference sequence). The CDR3 spells CSARVFRGHHGYTF. DNA for the CDR3: TGCAGTGCTAGAGTATTCAGGGGCCACCATGGCTACACCTTC.

This clonotype was detected ten times or more. The chain combines TRBV23-1 with TRBJ2-1, with 9 nucleotides matching TRBD2. TRBV23-1 is sorted into the ORF group, with uncertain function. The V segment lost 0 bases and the J segment 6 bases; nucleotides outside the gene matches: 3. This CDR3 is 15 amino acids long. In DNA, the CDR3 is TGCGCCAGCAGTCAATCGGGGACTAGCTGCAATGAGCAGTTCTTC. This sequence encodes CASSQSGTSCNEQFF.

This chain connects TRBV18 to TRBJ1-2; D might be TRBD1 (5 bases). CDR1 is KGHSH, CDR2 LQKENI, per germline. V lost 1 base, J lost 3 bases, and 12 bases lay in between. This CDR3 comprises 15 residues. The DNA for the CDR3 is TGTGCCAGCTCACCACAAACGGGGGAGGACTATGGCTACACCTTC. As protein: CASSPQTGEDYGYTF.

In this sample, this clonotype turned up many times. The gene calls are TRBV20-1 and TRBJ1-4; a weak D match, TRBD1 (5 bases). Trimming cost V 0 bases and J 10 bases, with 18 bases left between them. The CDR3 sequence is 15 residues long. Germline loops: CDR1 DFQATT, CDR2 SNEGSKA (reference sequence). For the CDR3, the DNA is TGCAGTGCTAGAGAAATTTCAGGGATTGGTGGAAAACTGTTTTTT. Encoded protein: CSAREISGIGGKLFF.

This clonotype has ten or more counts. V and J are TRBV20-1 and TRBJ2-1, with a weak D call TRBD2 (6 bases). The CDR3 contains 12 residues. Trimming cost V 8 bases and J 4 bases, with 12 bases left between them. The germline V gene has CDR1 DFQATT and CDR2 SNEGSKA (reference sequence). CDR3 bases: TGCAGTCCCGCAAGCGGGTACAATGAGCAGTTCTTC. This gives the protein CSPASGYNEQFF.

This clonotype was seen many times. The genes are TRBV28 and TRBJ2-7; tentatively, D is TRBD2 (5 bases). Germline V gene data show CDR1 as MDHEN and CDR2 as SYDVKM. The CDR3 spans 13 residues. V dropped 8 bases and J dropped 1 base, with 12 bases sitting between them. The DNA for the CDR3 is TGTGCCAGCGACTACCGTAATTCCTACGAGCAGTACTTC. Translation: CASDYRNSYEQYF.

This clonotype was picked up many times. The chain couples TRBV12-3 or TRBV12-4 to TRBJ2-4; 8 bases line up with TRBD2. The CDR3 totals 16 residues. Trimming at V came to 6 bases and at J to 0 bases, leaving 7 bases not matched to a gene. CDR3 residues: CASRIAGRLAKNIQYF. CDR3 sequence (DNA): TGTGCCAGCAGAATAGCGGGGAGGTTAGCCAAAAACATTCAGTACTTC.

This clonotype was counted ten times or more. The J gene is TRBJ2-2, the V gene TRBV4-3, with D hard to call. Per germline, CDR1 LGHNA and CDR2 YSLEER. The CDR3 loop spans 12 amino acids. V dropped 6 bases and J dropped 6 bases, with 8 bases sitting between them. CDR3 DNA: TGCGCCAGCAGTGGCATTTCCGGGGAGCTGTTTTTT. Translating it yields CASSGISGELFF.

This clonotype was observed at least ten times. The genes are TRBV6-6 and TRBJ2-5; D tentatively fits TRBD1 or TRBD2 (5 bases each). Germline V CDR1 and CDR2: MNHNY, SVGAGI (reference sequence). V lost 8 bases, J lost 4 bases, and 5 bases lay in between. The length of the CDR3 is 10 residues. CDR3 sequence reads: CASGGETQYF. Written as DNA, the CDR3 is TGTGCCAGCGGGGGAGAGACCCAGTACTTC.

This clonotype occurred many times. J is TRBJ2-1 and V is TRBV5-1; 13 nucleotides align to TRBD2. J lost 4 bases, V lost 2 bases, and 6 bases had no gene match. The CDR3 is made up of 17 amino acids. Germline CDR1 reads SGHRS; CDR2 reads YFSETQ. Here the CDR3 DNA reads TGCGCCAGCAGCTTTGGGACTAGCGGGAAGGCTTACAATGAGCAGTTCTTC. Amino acid sequence: CASSFGTSGKAYNEQFF. The whole variable domain, remainder taken from reference TRBV5-1 and TRBJ2-1, is KAGVTQTPRYLIKTRGQQVTLSCSPISGHRSVSWYQQTPGQGLQFLFEYFSETQRNKGNFPGRFSGRQFSNSRSEMNVSTLELGDSALYLCASSFGTSGKAYNEQFFGPGTRLTVL.

This clonotype has at least ten counts. The chain combines TRBV20-1 with TRBJ1-6; D uncertain. V gave up 0 bases and J gave up 8 bases, with 5 bases separating them. The CDR3 contains 12 residues. Germline CDR1 and CDR2: DFQATT and SNEGSKA (reference sequence). For the CDR3, the DNA is TGCAGTGCTAGAGATCTCCATTCACCCCTCCACTTT. Protein: CSARDLHSPLHF.

In its sample, this clonotype was seen many times. The rearrangement links TRBV14 to TRBJ2-2; D unclear. Germline CDR1 reads SGHDN; CDR2 reads FVKESK. The germline V and J ends were trimmed by 4 bases and 2 bases, with 20 bases remaining between them. The CDR3 is 18 residues long. The CDR3 region is CASSRKSKVPTNTGELFF. The DNA for the CDR3 is TGTGCCAGCAGCCGCAAAAGTAAGGTCCCGACTAACACCGGGGAGCTGTTTTTT.